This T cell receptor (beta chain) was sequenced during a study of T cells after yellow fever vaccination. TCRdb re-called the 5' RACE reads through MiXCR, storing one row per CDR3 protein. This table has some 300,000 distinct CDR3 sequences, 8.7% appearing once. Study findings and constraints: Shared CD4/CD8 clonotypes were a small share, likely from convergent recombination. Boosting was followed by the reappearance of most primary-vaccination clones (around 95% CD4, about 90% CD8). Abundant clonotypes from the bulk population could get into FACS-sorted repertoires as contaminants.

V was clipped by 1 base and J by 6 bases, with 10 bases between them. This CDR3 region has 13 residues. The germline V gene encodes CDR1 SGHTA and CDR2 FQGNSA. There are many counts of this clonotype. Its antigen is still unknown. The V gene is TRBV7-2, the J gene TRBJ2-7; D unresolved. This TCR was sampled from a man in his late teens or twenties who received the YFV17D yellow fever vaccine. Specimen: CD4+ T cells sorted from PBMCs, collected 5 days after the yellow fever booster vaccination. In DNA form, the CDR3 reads TGTGCCAGCAGCTTAGTGGTAGGCCTCGAGCAGTACTTC. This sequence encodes CASSLVVGLEQYF.